The clone carrying this T cell receptor (beta chain) turned up a few times. Its antigen is undetermined. The CDR3 is 12 residues long. Germline loops: CDR1 SGHRS, CDR2 YFSETQ. Trimming took off 5 bases at V and 4 bases at J, with 9 bases between the two ends. This sample is drawn from a study of T-cell memory formation after mild COVID-19. About the research overall: Clusters of TCRs were largely donor specific.

5'RACE primed from the constant segment yielded TCR alpha and TCR beta cDNA libraries bearing sample barcodes and UMIs. TCRdb redid the calling of the 5' RACE reads with MiXCR, one entry per CDR3 protein. Among fewer than 650,000 distinct CDR3 sequences listed, approximately 15% were seen once. General study results and limits: A balance of CD4 and CD8 characterized clones contracting day 15 to 85, whereas later expanders leaned CD4+. Mainly CM and EM harbored the contracting CD4+ clones; mainly EMRA harbored the CD8+ ones.

Specimen: PBMCs or a T cell subset sorted from them (not recorded which). This chain connects TRBV5-1 to TRBJ1-1; a possible D gene is TRBD1 (6 bases). The source of this sequence is an adult woman who had mild COVID-19 (a few samples of this study predate the infection). Cell type and time point are not known. The CDR3 is CASRRDTTEAFF. The CDR3 DNA sequence: TGCGCCAGCAGACGGGACACCACTGAAGCTTTCTTT.